This paragraph covers one T cell receptor beta chain sequence. This sample was taken from a study of blood T cell repertoires in COVID-19. The CDR3 is 17 residues long. Unmatched junction bases numbered 10, after V lost 0 bases and J lost 4 bases. Germline assignment: CDR1 SGHDN and CDR2 FVKESK. In the authors' workflow: Amplifying reference gene primers gave estimates of nucleated cell counts. Data came from immunoSEQ multiplex PCR; TCRdb stores just in-frame clones and leaves some out. V and J calls and clone size follow that table, whereas D and trimming were derived from the DNA. The data show about 670,000 clones, around 90% seen once.

Source material: peripheral blood. This TCR came from a woman younger than 35 with acute or convalescent COVID-19. The V call is TRBV14, the J call TRBJ1-2, with 8 bases matching TRBD1. CDR3 sequence: CASSQDRGQGAGYGYTF. The CDR3 nucleotides are TGTGCCAGCAGCCAAGATCGTGGCCAGGGGGCAGGCTATGGCTACACCTTC.